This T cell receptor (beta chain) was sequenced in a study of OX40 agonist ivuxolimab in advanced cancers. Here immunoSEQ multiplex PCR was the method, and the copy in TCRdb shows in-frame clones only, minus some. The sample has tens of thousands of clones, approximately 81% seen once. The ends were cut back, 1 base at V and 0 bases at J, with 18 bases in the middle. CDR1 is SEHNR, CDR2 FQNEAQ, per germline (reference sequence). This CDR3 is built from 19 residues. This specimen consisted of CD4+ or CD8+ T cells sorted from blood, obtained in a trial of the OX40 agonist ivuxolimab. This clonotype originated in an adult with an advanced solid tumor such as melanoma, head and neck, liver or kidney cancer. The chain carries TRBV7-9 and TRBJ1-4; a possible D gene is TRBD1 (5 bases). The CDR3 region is CASSLGQLHLGATNEKLFF. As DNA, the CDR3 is TGTGCCAGCAGCTTAGGACAGCTCCATTTAGGGGCAACTAATGAAAAACTGTTTTTT.